These 32 T cell receptor beta chains were sequenced from one sample in a study of CD8 T cells in ankylosing spondylitis. TCRdb itself ran the 5' RACE reads through MiXCR, one entry per CDR3 protein. The data contain 400,000 or so distinct CDR3 sequences, 25% to 30% of them singletons. Study findings and constraints: The study identified a TCR beta motif of 7 or 8 highly homologous variants that appeared characteristic of ankylosing spondylitis blood.

No antigens are known for them. The sample consisted of blood, either unsorted or a sorted T cell fraction (not recorded which). The receptors originated from a male donor with ankylosing spondylitis.

This chain links TRBV5-1 with TRBJ2-7; TRBD1 agrees at 10 bases. The CDR3 runs 14 residues. The germline CDR1 and CDR2 sequences are SGHRS and YFSETQ. V was clipped by 3 bases and J by 5 bases; unmatched bases: 5. The CDR3 spells CASSSGQGINEQYF. For the CDR3, the DNA is TGCGCCAGCAGCTCGGGACAGGGGATAAACGAGCAGTACTTC.

This clonotype was seen only a few times. The gene calls are TRBV5-1 and TRBJ2-1; TRBD2 aligns across 7 bases. The length of the CDR3 is 16 residues. The junction had 11 bases not matched to a gene; V was cut back by 2 bases and J by 6 bases. Looked up from germline, CDR1 is SGHRS and CDR2 is YFSETQ. The CDR3 region is CASSFLPAGEFNEQFF. The DNA of the CDR3 is TGCGCCAGCAGCTTTCTTCCGGCGGGAGAGTTCAATGAGCAGTTCTTC.

The J gene is TRBJ2-3, the V gene TRBV5-1; TRBD2 agrees at 9 bases. Per germline, CDR1 SGHRS and CDR2 YFSETQ. This CDR3 region has 15 residues. V dropped 0 bases and J dropped 3; count of bases not matched to a gene: 2. The CDR3 here is CASSLAGLATDTQYF. Written as DNA, the CDR3 is TGCGCCAGCAGCTTGGCGGGACTAGCAACAGATACGCAGTATTTT.

J is TRBJ2-1 and V is TRBV6-1; 7 nucleotides align to TRBD2. This CDR3 is 15 amino acids long. Germline-derived CDR1 and CDR2 are MNHNS and SASEGT. V was clipped by 6 bases and J by 7 bases; unmatched bases: 12. The CDR3 coding sequence is TGTGCCAGCAGCTCGCGCGGGGGACCTTGGAATGAGCAGTTCTTC. Translation gives CASSSRGGPWNEQFF.

With respect to this clonotype: Sequence at one end of the junction differs from germline and may be a read error. This chain connects TRBV7-9 to TRBJ1-2; D is possibly TRBD1 (6 bases). The CDR3 loop spans 12 amino acids. CDR1 and CDR2 from the germline V gene are SEHNR and FQNEAQ (reference sequence). This CDR3 reads CASSVQTDRNSF. The CDR3 DNA reads TGTGCCAGCAGCGTGCAGACGGACAGAAACTCGTTC.

The table lists this clonotype with many counts. The chain recombines TRBV11-2 with TRBJ2-2; unclear D gene. Germline CDR1 reads SGHAT; CDR2 reads FQNNGV. Trimming took off 1 base at V and 2 bases at J, with 11 bases between the two ends. The CDR3 is 16 amino acids. In DNA, the CDR3 is TGTGCCAGCAGCTTAGTCTCGGCAGCCAACACCGGGGAGCTGTTTTTT. Its protein product is CASSLVSAANTGELFF. The full variable domain, completed using reference TRBV11-2 and TRBJ2-2, is EAGVAQSPRYKIIEKRQSVAFWCNPISGHATLYWYQQILGQGPKLLIQFQNNGVVDDSQLPKDRFSAERLKGVDSTLKIQPAKLEDSAVYLCASSLVSAANTGELFFGEGSRLTVL.

Only a few counts were recorded for this clonotype. The rearrangement uses TRBV6-5 and TRBJ2-7; D remains ambiguous. Trimming cost V 2 bases and J 0 bases, with 8 bases left between them. The length of the CDR3 is 14 residues. In germline, CDR1 is MNHEY, CDR2 SVGAGI. CDR3 residues: CASSYKAGSYEQYV. The DNA of the CDR3 is TGTGCCAGCAGTTACAAGGCCGGCTCCTACGAGCAGTACGTC.

This clonotype occurred a few times. CDR3 DNA sequence: TGCAGCGTTGGGGACAGGAATGAATGGTCCGGGGAGCTGTTTTTT. Amino acids: CSVGDRNEWSGELFF. The rearrangement joins TRBV29-1 to TRBJ2-2, with 8 bases matching TRBD1. The CDR3 length is 15 residues. Germline V gives CDR1 SQVTM, CDR2 ANQGSEA. The ends lost 4 bases at V and 6 bases at J; junction bases unmatched: 10.

The chain employs TRBV27 and TRBJ2-1; 8 bases are shared with TRBD2. After removal of 5 bases from V and 14 bases from J, the junction contained 8 bases not matched to a gene. This CDR3 contains 12 residues. Germline CDR1 is MNHEY and CDR2 is SMNVEV (reference sequence). CDR3 in amino acids: CASSPQRESEFF. The CDR3 nucleotides are TGTGCCAGCAGTCCTCAGCGGGAGAGTGAGTTCTTC.

Only a few counts were recorded for this clonotype. V gene TRBV12-3 or TRBV12-4 combines with J gene TRBJ2-2; 10 bases map to TRBD2. The junction had 9 bases not matched to a gene; V was cut back by 7 bases and J by 7 bases. The CDR3 totals 15 residues. CDR3 nucleotides: TGTGCCAGCAAAAGGTCTAGCGGGAGAATCGGGGAGCTGTTTTTT. Its protein product is CASKRSSGRIGELFF.

This clonotype was picked up a small number of times. The gene calls are TRBV7-2 and TRBJ2-5; D gene uncertain. Per the germline V gene, CDR1 is SGHTA and CDR2 is FQGNSA. The CDR3 spans 16 residues. Trimming left V 5 bases short and J 1 base short, with 17 bases between. CDR3 amino acids: CASSPRLAAIQETQYF. CDR3 bases: TGTGCCAGCAGCCCCCGGTTAGCTGCAATCCAAGAGACCCAGTACTTC.

The chain couples TRBV5-1 to TRBJ2-5; D not resolved. With 2 bases removed from V and 5 bases from J, the gap between germline ends came to 13 bases. Germline V gene data show CDR1 as SGHRS and CDR2 as YFSETQ. The CDR3 consists of 14 residues. The CDR3 DNA reads TGCGCCAGCAGCTTTGGTGGGGATGTTGAGACCCAGTACTTC. It encodes CASSFGGDVETQYF.

This clonotype showed up just a few times. This chain links TRBV20-1 with TRBJ2-2; 9 bases fit TRBD1. This CDR3 has 13 residues. The ends lost 5 bases at V and 4 bases at J; junction bases unmatched: 2. Germline values: CDR1 DFQATT, CDR2 SNEGSKA (reference sequence). The chain's CDR3 is CSAPGQGTGELFF. CDR3 sequence (DNA): TGCAGTGCTCCGGGACAGGGCACCGGGGAGCTGTTTTTT.

The V gene is TRBV19, the J gene TRBJ1-5; maybe TRBD1 (5 bases). The germline V and J ends were trimmed by 7 bases and 3 bases, with 16 bases remaining between them. Germline CDR1 and CDR2: LNHDA and SQIVND (reference sequence). The CDR3 length is 15 residues. The CDR3 sequence is CASKSRVTVNQPQHF. The CDR3 nucleotides read TGTGCCAGTAAATCGAGGGTGACAGTCAATCAGCCCCAGCATTTT.

This clonotype has a handful of counts. The chain couples TRBV5-5 to TRBJ1-5; D gene uncertain. Trimming took off 5 bases at V and 5 bases at J, with 11 bases between the two ends. The V gene's germline CDR1 is SGHKS and CDR2 YYEKEE (reference sequence). This CDR3 region has 13 residues. The CDR3 sequence is CASSSDVDQPQHF. CDR3 sequence (DNA): TGTGCCAGCAGTTCCGACGTGGATCAGCCCCAGCATTTT.

This clonotype occurred a few times. The chain uses TRBV12-3 or TRBV12-4 and TRBJ1-4, with TRBD1 matching 8 bases. The CDR3 spans 16 residues. Losses at the gene ends were 1 base for V and 8 bases for J; bases not matched to a gene: 9. CDR3 sequence reads: CASSLGPGQAHEKLFF. The DNA for the CDR3 is TGTGCCAGCAGTTTAGGTCCGGGACAGGCCCACGAAAAACTGTTTTTT.

V is TRBV12-3 or TRBV12-4 and J is TRBJ2-5; D not certain. Trimming left V 8 bases short and J 5 bases short, with 3 bases between. This CDR3 is 9 amino acids long. The CDR3 sequence is CASGETQYF. The CDR3 region has the DNA TGTGCCAGCGGTGAGACCCAGTACTTC.

V and J are TRBV28 and TRBJ2-3; a weak D match, TRBD1 (5 bases). Trimming cost V 8 bases and J 2 bases, with 20 bases left between them. This CDR3 contains 16 residues. Germline V lookup: CDR1 MDHEN, CDR2 SYDVKM. The DNA for the CDR3 is TGTGCCAGCCTACAAGGTCGGAAGGGGTTCACAGATACGCAGTATTTT. This translates into CASLQGRKGFTDTQYF.

The rearrangement joins TRBV12-3 or TRBV12-4 to TRBJ2-2; TRBD1 is a possible D gene (6 bases). The CDR3 length is 13 residues. Trimming removed 6 bases at V and 7 bases at J, with 12 bases between. CDR3 loop: CASRAGVGGELFF. The CDR3 nucleotides are TGTGCCAGCAGGGCAGGGGTTGGCGGGGAGCTGTTTTTT.

This clonotype showed up just a few times. This chain links TRBV20-1 with TRBJ1-1; D ambiguous. Germline CDR1 is DFQATT and CDR2 is SNEGSKA (reference sequence). The germline V and J ends were trimmed by 6 bases and 4 bases, with 18 bases remaining between them. The CDR3 extends over 14 amino acids. The CDR3 sequence: CSAEPGPSGTEAFF. The CDR3 coding sequence is TGCAGTGCGGAACCGGGCCCTAGCGGCACTGAAGCTTTCTTT.

This clonotype was picked up many times. The chain is built from TRBV12-3 or TRBV12-4 and TRBJ2-7; D may be TRBD1 or TRBD2 (6 bases each). This CDR3 is 12 amino acids long. The germline V and J ends were trimmed by 4 bases and 7 bases, with 11 bases remaining between them. CDR3 nucleotide sequence: TGTGCCAGCAGTTGGGGGGCTGGGGAGCAGTACTTC. Amino acids: CASSWGAGEQYF.

The sample holds a few counts of this clonotype. The V and J genes are TRBV12-3 or TRBV12-4 and TRBJ2-2; 11 bases agree with TRBD2. V gave up 4 bases and J gave up 5 bases; unmatched junction bases: 3. The CDR3 has 15 amino acids. The CDR3 is CASSWGTSGTGELFF. CDR3 DNA: TGTGCCAGCAGTTGGGGGACTAGCGGTACCGGGGAGCTGTTTTTT.

V and J are TRBV20-1 and TRBJ1-2; 7 positions agree with TRBD1. CDR1 and CDR2 from the germline V gene are DFQATT and SNEGSKA (reference sequence). The CDR3 has 14 amino acids. V gave up 7 bases and J gave up 5 bases; unmatched junction bases: 13. CDR3 DNA sequence: TGCAGTGTCCCCATGACCGACAGGGTGTATGGCTACACCTTC. This gives the protein CSVPMTDRVYGYTF.

This clonotype has a handful of counts. The CDR3 sequence is CASSQTGTRADTQYF. Written as DNA, the CDR3 is TGCGCCAGCAGCCAAACCGGGACTAGAGCAGATACGCAGTATTTT. V is TRBV4-1 and J is TRBJ2-3; the match to TRBD2 covers 8 bases. Germline loops: CDR1 MGHRA, CDR2 YSYEKL. V lost 2 bases and J lost 4; bases outside the gene matches: 5. CDR3 length: 15 residues.

The gene calls are TRBV14 and TRBJ2-1, with D perhaps matching TRBD1 (5 bases). This CDR3 comprises 13 residues. Per germline, CDR1 SGHDN and CDR2 FVKESK. Between the trimmed V and J ends, which lost 1 base and 12 bases, there was a span of 13 bases. As DNA, the CDR3 is TGTGCCAGCAGCCAAGCAGGGTCCCAGGGGCAGTTCTTC. Translating it yields CASSQAGSQGQFF.

This clonotype was observed a handful of times. V and J are TRBV3-1 and TRBJ2-3, with 12 bases matching TRBD2. With V trimmed by 1 base and J by 0 bases, 8 bases remained unmatched. Germline-derived CDR1 and CDR2 are LGHDT and YNNKEL (reference sequence). The length of the CDR3 is 19 residues. CDR3: CASSQVLLAGGSSTDTQYF. The CDR3 bases are TGTGCCAGCAGCCAAGTTCTACTAGCGGGAGGATCTAGCACAGATACGCAGTATTTT.

This clonotype was counted between two and nine times. This chain links TRBV29-1 with TRBJ2-7, with 14 nucleotides matching TRBD2. V gave up 5 bases and J gave up 11 bases; unmatched junction bases: 8. The CDR3 is 13 residues long. Germline V gene sequence: CDR1 SQVTM, CDR2 ANQGSEA. The CDR3 region is CSVRLAGGRREYV. The DNA for the CDR3 is TGCAGCGTTCGACTAGCGGGAGGGCGTAGGGAGTACGTC.

This clonotype was picked up a small number of times. The chain recombines TRBV12-3 or TRBV12-4 with TRBJ1-1; possible D gene TRBD1, 5 bases. V was clipped by 6 bases and J by 4 bases, with 18 bases between them. This CDR3 has 15 amino acids. The CDR3 DNA is TGTGCCAGCAGCCCCCCGGGGCCTGGGGTCACTGAAGCTTTCTTT. This translates into CASSPPGPGVTEAFF.

The chain has TRBV2 and TRBJ2-2; 8 bases agree with TRBD2. The CDR3 is made up of 13 amino acids. Germline V gene sequence: CDR1 SNHLY, CDR2 FYNNEI. The trim removed 7 bases at V and 6 bases at J, leaving 4 bases unmatched. The CDR3 DNA is TGTGCCAGCATTAGGACTAGCCCCGGGGAGCTGTTTTTT. Translating it yields CASIRTSPGELFF.

The chain carries TRBV28 and TRBJ2-7, with unresolved D. V lost 10 bases, J lost 3 bases, and 16 bases lay in between. The CDR3 covers 13 residues. The germline CDR1 and CDR2 sequences are MDHEN and SYDVKM. The DNA for the CDR3 is TGTGCCACCGAAAAGAATCTCCTCTACGAGCAGTACTTC. Translated, it gives CATEKNLLYEQYF.

V gene TRBV29-1 combines with J gene TRBJ2-5, with 7 bases aligning to TRBD1. Per the germline V gene, CDR1 is SQVTM and CDR2 is ANQGSEA. This CDR3 is 14 amino acids long. V dropped 1 base and J dropped 4; count of bases not matched to a gene: 6. CDR3 nucleotides: TGCAGCGTTGAAGGGACAGGTCTGGGAGAGACCCAGTACTTC. Its translation is CSVEGTGLGETQYF.

The V call is TRBV6-2 or TRBV6-3, the J call TRBJ2-7, with TRBD1 matching 7 bases. Trimming cost V 6 bases and J 4 bases; bases outside gene matches: 12. CDR1 is MNHEY and CDR2 is SVGEGT in the germline V gene. The CDR3 is 15 residues long. In DNA, the CDR3 is TGTGCCAGCAGCCCGATACCGGGACAGCATTACGAGCAGTACGTC. Its protein product is CASSPIPGQHYEQYV.